The sequence of this T cell receptor beta chain was determined in a study of OX40 agonist ivuxolimab in advanced cancers. Study-wide findings and caveats: Certain nonresponding patients likewise had low normalized T-cell clonal expansion. Clonal expansion among partial responders at 0.1-3.0 mg/kg ranked near the lowest. Undetermined was the antigen specificity of the expanded peripheral T cells.

The germline gives CDR1 MNHNS, CDR2 SASEGT. The V gene end was trimmed by 7 bases and the J gene end by 4 bases; junction bases not matched to a gene: 4. The CDR3 runs to 13 residues. The count of this clone is one. No antigen is known for it. Repertoires were generated with immunoSEQ multiplex PCR, while TCRdb's copy carries only in-frame clones and drops some. The sample comprises under 40,000 clones, 84% of which are singletons, and 1.5% to 2% rests with the top ten. The source of this sequence is an adult with an advanced solid tumor such as melanoma, head and neck, liver or kidney cancer. The chain recombines TRBV6-1 with TRBJ1-5; 7 positions match TRBD1. Sequenced material: CD4+ or CD8+ T cells sorted from blood, taken in a trial of the OX40 agonist ivuxolimab. CDR3 sequence reads: CASNNRGNQPQHF. CDR3 DNA sequence: TGTGCCAGCAATAACAGGGGTAATCAGCCCCAGCATTTT.